This T cell receptor (beta chain) was sequenced for a study of blood T cells in healthy people across ages (dated by TCRdb to about 2015). At the level of the whole study: In model experiments, roughly one uniquely barcoded TCR beta cDNA molecule per two T cells was captured by template switching. Using deep sequencing normalized with unique cDNA molecular identifiers, the study measured how TCR beta repertoire diversity changes with age. Donors were grouped into four age groups: young (average 16 years), middle-aged (about 38), aged (around 62) and long-lived (approximately 82). To avoid experimental bias, donors of different ages were spread randomly across the sequencing lanes. For two donors (one aged 18 to 29 and one aged 80 or older), the study analyzed two additional independent replicas of 1 million unique cDNA reads from the same blood draw. Beyond this particular receptor, the publication reports: The CMV infection status of donors was not known, potentially confounding age-related changes in expanded clonotypes. Total diversity estimates from one million sequenced T cells were considered lower bounds and underestimates. As age increased, observed TCR beta diversity per million T cells dropped in a roughly linear way, and a significant reduction was already evident by age 40. The percentage of naive T cells measured by flow cytometry correlated strongly with observed TCR beta diversity. Because profiling used bulk unsorted PBMCs, naive and antigen-experienced compartments could not be compared conclusively. Compared with the aged group, the long-lived group had more naive CD4+ T cells, fewer expanded clones and increased TCR diversity, suggesting age selection.

This clonotype has a handful of counts. The antigen it recognizes is unknown. Nothing much larger sits one base from this clone, and base qualities are not available. The CDR3 runs 10 residues from the cysteine to the phenylalanine. The entry retains the CDR3 DNA only, 30 bases that are in frame from base 1. The germline V gene encodes CDR1 MGHRA and CDR2 YSYEKL. Library preparation employed 5' RACE. Data came from an Illumina HiSeq 2500. A second roughly 7 to 11 cycle PCR used a sample-barcoded 5' primer and a J-beta primer mix. A unique molecular identifier was introduced onto each TCR beta cDNA molecule by a template-switch 5' adaptor carrying 12 random nucleotides. At least 2.5 million CDR3-containing paired-end reads were obtained from each sample. First-strand cDNA was synthesized from all RNA with the Mint cDNA synthesis kit, primed by a TRBC-specific oligonucleotide. Following uracil-DNA glycosylase treatment, all cDNA underwent a first 18-cycle PCR with the universal primers M1SS and BC2_uni_R. For the original study's pipeline: For normalization, 1 million high-quality reads were randomly selected from each sample, with every read carrying a distinct molecular identifier. Reads with shared molecular identifiers were discarded instead of being binned into consensus sequences. MiTCR, with a Q25 quality threshold and the strictest error-elimination algorithm, was used for CDR3 identification, clonotype clustering and error correction. A nonparametric unseen species model with Euler transformation was used to estimate a lower bound on total TCR beta diversity. TCRdb trimmed public reads at Q25 via fastp, called clones via MiXCR and kept in-frame beta chains. Identical CDR3 protein sequences are pooled into one entry, listed with their most common genes and DNA. TCRdb, not the original authors, processed these V and J calls. Present in this sample are some 700,000 distinct CDR3 sequences, 22% of which were seen just once. Of the sample, approximately 20% is held by the ten largest clones.

The roughly 39 donors, aged roughly 6 to 90 years, were systemically healthy Caucasian individuals from Russia. Approximately 10 milliliters of peripheral blood were collected from each donor into EDTA-treated Vacutainer tubes. Ficoll-Paque density-gradient centrifugation was used to isolate PBMCs, with at least 6 million obtained per sample. Total RNA was extracted from PBMCs with Trizol reagent, with at least 5 micrograms obtained per sample. For every donor, flow cytometry on a PBMC aliquot measured the percentage of naive CD45RAhigh/CD27high T cells. The sequence came from a man between 65 and 79 years old in good health. The sequenced sample was blood. The rearranged segments are TRBV4-1 and TRBJ2-5, with a tentative D gene TRBD2 over 5 matching bases. The DNA matches TRBJ2-1 better at its end, which makes the J call doubtful. This receptor has the CDR3 CASGPRGQFF. The DNA reads as follows: TGCGCCAGCGGTCCACGGGGGCAGTTCTTC.